Listed below are T cell receptor beta chains from one sample, sequenced in a study of blood T cell repertoires in COVID-19. The method was immunoSEQ multiplex PCR; TCRdb's version includes in-frame clones alone and lacks a portion of them. The sample includes over 200,000 clones, under 95% of them seen just once. Sequencing was performed on peripheral blood. The receptors were sampled from a man aged 30 to 45 with acute or convalescent COVID-19. CDR3s include the opening cysteine and the closing phenylalanine or tryptophan. The D gene is left open where the match is weak. Clone sizes are given selectively: once, few, many, or a class where the clone is expanded.

abundance: few; d_gene: .; len: 14; v_gene: TRBV7-8; j_gene: TRBJ2-1; CDR3nt: TGTGCCAGCAGGCCCGGGACTTCGGCGAGAGAGCAGTTCTTC; CDR3aa: CASRPGTSAREQFF
abundance: .; d_gene: TRBD2; len: 14; v_gene: TRBV6-5; j_gene: TRBJ2-3; CDR3nt: TGTGCCAGCCGGACTAGCGGAGGGGCAGATACGCAGTATTTT; CDR3aa: CASRTSGGADTQYF
abundance: .; d_gene: TRBD1; len: 16; v_gene: TRBV2; j_gene: TRBJ1-5; CDR3nt: TGTGCCAGCAGTGGGGACAGAAACCTTAGCAATCAGCCCCAGCATTTT; CDR3aa: CASSGDRNLSNQPQHF
abundance: .; d_gene: TRBD1; len: 17; v_gene: TRBV3-1/TRBV3-2; j_gene: TRBJ1-4; CDR3nt: TGTGCCAGCAGCCATACGGGACCCGGGACAGGGGGCGGGAAACTGTTTTTT; CDR3aa: CASSHTGPGTGGGKLFF
abundance: once; d_gene: TRBD1; len: 19; v_gene: TRBV10-1; j_gene: TRBJ2-5; CDR3nt: TGCGCCAGCAGCGCATTTATGATATGGGGACAGGGGGAGAGGGAGACCCAGTACTTC; CDR3aa: CASSAFMIWGQGERETQYF
abundance: .; d_gene: .; len: 12; v_gene: TRBV30; j_gene: TRBJ1-2; CDR3nt: TGTGCCTGTCTGGGGCTGAGCTATGGCTACACCTTC; CDR3aa: CACLGLSYGYTF
abundance: .; d_gene: .; len: 13; v_gene: TRBV28; j_gene: TRBJ1-2; CDR3nt: TGTGCCAGCAGTTTCCCCAGTGTCTATGGCTACACCTTC; CDR3aa: CASSFPSVYGYTF
abundance: once; d_gene: .; len: 14; v_gene: TRBV27; j_gene: TRBJ2-7; CDR3nt: TGTGCCAGCAGAGGGGCTGCACTCTCCTACGAGCAGTACTTC; CDR3aa: CASRGAALSYEQYF
abundance: .; d_gene: TRBD2; len: 15; v_gene: TRBV24-1; j_gene: TRBJ2-3; CDR3nt: TGTGCCACCAGCGGGCTAGCGGGAGGGAGGGATACGCAGTATTTT; CDR3aa: CATSGLAGGRDTQYF
abundance: .; d_gene: .; len: 16; v_gene: TRBV28; j_gene: TRBJ2-6; CDR3nt: TGTGCCAGCAATCCTCGCACTAACTCTGGGGCCAACGTCCTGACTTTC; CDR3aa: CASNPRTNSGANVLTF
abundance: .; d_gene: .; len: 13; v_gene: TRBV27; j_gene: TRBJ1-2; CDR3nt: TGTGCCAGCAGTTTTAACGGGGTCACGGACTATACCTTC; CDR3aa: CASSFNGVTDYTF
abundance: .; d_gene: .; len: 17; v_gene: TRBV9; j_gene: TRBJ1-1; CDR3nt: TGTGCCAGCAGCCTGAGCTTCGAACCATATAAGAACACTGAAGCTTTCTTT; CDR3aa: CASSLSFEPYKNTEAFF
abundance: .; d_gene: .; len: 14; v_gene: TRBV18; j_gene: TRBJ1-5; CDR3nt: TGTGCCAGCTCACAGGGTCGGGGGGTTCAGCCCCAGCATTTT; CDR3aa: CASSQGRGVQPQHF
abundance: .; d_gene: .; len: 15; v_gene: TRBV5-1; j_gene: TRBJ2-6; CDR3nt: TGCGCCAGCAGCCTGCGTTCTCTGGGGGCCAACGTCCTGACTTTC; CDR3aa: CASSLRSLGANVLTF
abundance: .; d_gene: .; len: 16; v_gene: TRBV4-1; j_gene: TRBJ1-5; CDR3nt: TGCGCCAGCAGCCAAGATACTCCTCCGGGGGGAATGCCCCAGCATTTT; CDR3aa: CASSQDTPPGGMPQHF
abundance: .; d_gene: .; len: 14; v_gene: TRBV28; j_gene: TRBJ1-5; CDR3nt: TGTGCCAGCAGTTTAGACATTAGCAATCAGCCCCAGCATTTT; CDR3aa: CASSLDISNQPQHF
abundance: .; d_gene: .; len: 13; v_gene: TRBV21-1; j_gene: TRBJ1-1; CDR3nt: TGTGCCAGCGCCGTTAATTGGCACACTGAAGCTTTCTTT; CDR3aa: CASAVNWHTEAFF
abundance: .; d_gene: .; len: 16; v_gene: TRBV10-1; j_gene: TRBJ1-1; CDR3nt: TGCGCCAGCAGTGACGACACCTTGGATGGGAACACTGAAGCTTTCTTT; CDR3aa: CASSDDTLDGNTEAFF
abundance: .; d_gene: .; len: 15; v_gene: TRBV7-9; j_gene: TRBJ2-7; CDR3nt: TGTGCCAGCAGCCTAGTTACAGAACTCATTGTCGAGCAGTACTTC; CDR3aa: CASSLVTELIVEQYF
abundance: .; d_gene: .; len: 11; v_gene: TRBV12-1; j_gene: TRBJ2-7; CDR3nt: TGTGCCAGCAGCTACACCTACGAGCAGTACTTC; CDR3aa: CASSYTYEQYF
abundance: .; d_gene: .; len: 12; v_gene: TRBV29-1; j_gene: TRBJ1-3; CDR3nt: TGCAGCGGAAAGAGCTCTGGAAACACCATATATTTT; CDR3aa: CSGKSSGNTIYF
abundance: .; d_gene: TRBD1; len: 13; v_gene: TRBV5-1; j_gene: TRBJ2-3; CDR3nt: TGCGCCAGCAGCGGGGGACAGGGGGATACGCAGTATTTT; CDR3aa: CASSGGQGDTQYF
abundance: .; d_gene: TRBD2; len: 13; v_gene: TRBV11-2; j_gene: TRBJ2-7; CDR3nt: TGTGCCAGCAGCTTGCTAGCGGGGGGCGAGCAGTACTTC; CDR3aa: CASSLLAGGEQYF
abundance: .; d_gene: .; len: 15; v_gene: TRBV4-1; j_gene: TRBJ1-1; CDR3nt: TGCGCCAGCAGCCACTACTACAGGGCGATCACTGAAGCTTTCTTT; CDR3aa: CASSHYYRAITEAFF
abundance: .; d_gene: .; len: 13; v_gene: TRBV29-1; j_gene: TRBJ2-1; CDR3nt: TGCAGCGTTGGAGGGACTCCCAGGAATGAGCAGTTCTTC; CDR3aa: CSVGGTPRNEQFF
abundance: few; d_gene: TRBD1; len: 13; v_gene: TRBV5-1; j_gene: TRBJ1-5; CDR3nt: TGCGCCAGCAGCCTGGACAGGGCTCAGCCCCAGCATTTT; CDR3aa: CASSLDRAQPQHF
abundance: .; d_gene: TRBD1; len: 13; v_gene: TRBV6-1; j_gene: TRBJ2-3; CDR3nt: TGTGCCAGCAGTGAGATCCGAAAACAGGGGATGACTTTT; CDR3aa: CASSEIRKQGMTF
abundance: .; d_gene: TRBD1; len: 14; v_gene: TRBV5-1; j_gene: TRBJ2-5; CDR3nt: TGCGCCAGCAGCTCCGGGACAGCCCAAGAGACCCAGTACTTC; CDR3aa: CASSSGTAQETQYF
abundance: .; d_gene: TRBD1; len: 13; v_gene: TRBV12-3/TRBV12-4; j_gene: TRBJ1-3; CDR3nt: TGTGCCAGCAAACCGGGACAGCGAAACACCATATATTTT; CDR3aa: CASKPGQRNTIYF
abundance: once; d_gene: .; len: 13; v_gene: TRBV5-1; j_gene: TRBJ1-1; CDR3nt: TGCGCCAGCAGCTTGTTACAGAGCACTGAAGCTTTCTTT; CDR3aa: CASSLLQSTEAFF
abundance: .; d_gene: .; len: 15; v_gene: TRBV7-3; j_gene: TRBJ1-1; CDR3nt: TGTGCCAGCAGCTTCGCCGGGGGGCTTGTGACTGAAGCTTTCTTT; CDR3aa: CASSFAGGLVTEAFF
abundance: once; d_gene: TRBD1; len: 12; v_gene: TRBV29-1; j_gene: TRBJ2-5; CDR3nt: TGCAGCGGAGACAGGGCCCAAGAGACCCAGTACTTC; CDR3aa: CSGDRAQETQYF
abundance: .; d_gene: TRBD2; len: 13; v_gene: TRBV10-3; j_gene: TRBJ2-3; CDR3nt: TGTGCCATCGGGGGGGGATTAACAGATACGCAGTATTTT; CDR3aa: CAIGGGLTDTQYF
abundance: .; d_gene: TRBD1; len: 13; v_gene: TRBV11-1; j_gene: TRBJ2-1; CDR3nt: TGTGCCAGCAGCCGGGACAGGGGGAGTTTACAGTTCTTC; CDR3aa: CASSRDRGSLQFF
abundance: .; d_gene: .; len: 14; v_gene: TRBV6-5; j_gene: TRBJ1-1; CDR3nt: TGTGCCAGCAGTTATCTCGGGGAGAGCACTGAAGCTTTCTTT; CDR3aa: CASSYLGESTEAFF
abundance: .; d_gene: .; len: 15; v_gene: TRBV14; j_gene: TRBJ2-3; CDR3nt: TGTGCCAGCAGCCAACGACACAGGATACAAGATACGCAGTATTTT; CDR3aa: CASSQRHRIQDTQYF
abundance: .; d_gene: TRBD1; len: 14; v_gene: TRBV28; j_gene: TRBJ1-5; CDR3nt: TGTGCCAGCAGTTTTGCAGGGGGCTATCAGCCCCAGCATTTT; CDR3aa: CASSFAGGYQPQHF
abundance: .; d_gene: .; len: 12; v_gene: TRBV28; j_gene: TRBJ2-7; CDR3nt: TGTGCCAGCAGTTTTCTTCGTCGCGAGCAGTACTTC; CDR3aa: CASSFLRREQYF
abundance: .; d_gene: .; len: 15; v_gene: TRBV7-9; j_gene: TRBJ2-1; CDR3nt: TGTGCCAGCAGCCGCCCAGGACACATGTACAATGAGCAGTTCTTC; CDR3aa: CASSRPGHMYNEQFF
abundance: .; d_gene: TRBD2; len: 15; v_gene: TRBV5-1; j_gene: TRBJ2-3; CDR3nt: TGCGCCAGCAGCTCCGGAGCGGGAGGGCCAGATACGCAGTATTTT; CDR3aa: CASSSGAGGPDTQYF
abundance: .; d_gene: TRBD1; len: 15; v_gene: TRBV6-5; j_gene: TRBJ1-1; CDR3nt: TGTGCCAGCGCTGGGACAGGGAGGAGTAGCACTGAAGCTTTCTTT; CDR3aa: CASAGTGRSSTEAFF
abundance: .; d_gene: TRBD2; len: 16; v_gene: TRBV5-4; j_gene: TRBJ2-3; CDR3nt: TGTGCCAGCAGCCGAAGACTAGCGGGACCCCTAGATACGCAGTATTTT; CDR3aa: CASSRRLAGPLDTQYF
abundance: .; d_gene: TRBD1; len: 12; v_gene: TRBV10-3; j_gene: TRBJ1-2; CDR3nt: TGTGCCATCCGGGGACAGGGGAATGGCTACACCTTC; CDR3aa: CAIRGQGNGYTF
abundance: .; d_gene: .; len: 15; v_gene: TRBV5-1; j_gene: TRBJ1-4; CDR3nt: TGCGCCAGCAGCACTGCCGGGGGGACTAATGAAAAACTGTTTTTT; CDR3aa: CASSTAGGTNEKLFF
abundance: .; d_gene: TRBD2; len: 20; v_gene: TRBV3-1/TRBV3-2; j_gene: TRBJ2-5; CDR3nt: TGTGCCAGCAGCCATTACCGGAACCCGACTAGCGGGCCCTACCAAGAGACCCAGTACTTC; CDR3aa: CASSHYRNPTSGPYQETQYF
abundance: once; d_gene: .; len: 17; v_gene: TRBV5-1; j_gene: TRBJ2-5; CDR3nt: TGCGCCAGCAGTATTGGGTGGGGGGGCGCTGTCCAAGAGACCCAGTACTTC; CDR3aa: CASSIGWGGAVQETQYF
abundance: .; d_gene: .; len: 14; v_gene: TRBV11-2; j_gene: TRBJ1-4; CDR3nt: TGTGCCAGCAGCTTAGGGCAGGGGTTTGAAAAACTGTTTTTT; CDR3aa: CASSLGQGFEKLFF
abundance: .; d_gene: .; len: 14; v_gene: TRBV28; j_gene: TRBJ1-1; CDR3nt: TGTGCCAGCAGGCTAGGCGGGATGAACACTGAAGCTTTCTTT; CDR3aa: CASRLGGMNTEAFF
abundance: few; d_gene: .; len: 14; v_gene: TRBV6-1; j_gene: TRBJ1-1; CDR3nt: TGTGCCAGCAGTGAAAGACAGCTAAACACTGAAGCTTTCTTT; CDR3aa: CASSERQLNTEAFF
abundance: .; d_gene: TRBD2; len: 15; v_gene: TRBV7-8; j_gene: TRBJ2-7; CDR3nt: TGTGCCAGCAGCTCAGAAGGACTAGCCAACTACGAGCAGTACTTC; CDR3aa: CASSSEGLANYEQYF
abundance: .; d_gene: .; len: 11; v_gene: TRBV6-6; j_gene: TRBJ1-2; CDR3nt: TGTGCCAGCAGTCCCCAGGGAGGCTACACCTTC; CDR3aa: CASSPQGGYTF
abundance: .; d_gene: .; len: 12; v_gene: TRBV4-2; j_gene: TRBJ1-1; CDR3nt: TGTGCCAGCAATGAATACGGACTTGAAGCTTTCTTT; CDR3aa: CASNEYGLEAFF